This T cell receptor (beta chain) was sequenced during a study of beta chain features in type 1 diabetes. About the research overall: Healthy donors resembled patients in age, gender and cell yields. Study-level results: Type 1 diabetes patients showed a moderate but significant shortening of TCRB CDR3s in all four CD4+ subsets.

This clone has a handful of counts. Its antigen is undetermined. The entirety of the isolated RNA underwent reverse transcription, so expressed TCRB transcripts were sequenced. Generated by immunoSEQ multiplex PCR, the TCRdb table keeps only in-frame clones and is missing some. The sample has 250,000 to 350,000 clones; over 14% are singletons. Purities in excess of 95% were seen in all sorted populations. V was pared by 2 bases and J by 11 bases, with 1 base of the junction left unmatched. Germline loops: CDR1 GTSNPN, CDR2 SVGIG (reference sequence). This CDR3 is 12 amino acids long. The genes are TRBV30 and TRBJ2-3; 13 bases line up with TRBD2. The TCR originated in a man younger than 35 with type 1 diabetes. Sample: naive CD4+ T cells from blood. CDR3 protein: CAWSTSGREQYF. In DNA form, the CDR3 reads TGTGCCTGGAGTACTAGCGGGAGGGAGCAGTATTTT.